Detailed here is one TCR beta chain. Profiled with immunoSEQ multiplex PCR; TCRdb holds only in-frame clones, not every one. The sample yields over 150,000 clones, 66% seen once. The data belong to a study of shared clonotypes between healthy human individuals. Germline values: CDR1 SQVTM, CDR2 ANQGSEA. CDR3 size: 14 residues. Trimming shortened V by 5 bases and J by 5 bases, and 18 bases separated the two germline ends. V gene TRBV29-1 combines with J gene TRBJ2-5; possible D gene TRBD1, 6 bases. Input material: memory CD4+ T cells sorted from blood. Regarding subset: CD45RA-negative fraction. This TCR was recovered from a man aged 25 to 40 in good health. The CDR3 here is CSVRGSGARETQYF. In nucleotides, the CDR3 is TGCAGCGTTAGAGGGTCAGGGGCCAGGGAGACCCAGTACTTC.